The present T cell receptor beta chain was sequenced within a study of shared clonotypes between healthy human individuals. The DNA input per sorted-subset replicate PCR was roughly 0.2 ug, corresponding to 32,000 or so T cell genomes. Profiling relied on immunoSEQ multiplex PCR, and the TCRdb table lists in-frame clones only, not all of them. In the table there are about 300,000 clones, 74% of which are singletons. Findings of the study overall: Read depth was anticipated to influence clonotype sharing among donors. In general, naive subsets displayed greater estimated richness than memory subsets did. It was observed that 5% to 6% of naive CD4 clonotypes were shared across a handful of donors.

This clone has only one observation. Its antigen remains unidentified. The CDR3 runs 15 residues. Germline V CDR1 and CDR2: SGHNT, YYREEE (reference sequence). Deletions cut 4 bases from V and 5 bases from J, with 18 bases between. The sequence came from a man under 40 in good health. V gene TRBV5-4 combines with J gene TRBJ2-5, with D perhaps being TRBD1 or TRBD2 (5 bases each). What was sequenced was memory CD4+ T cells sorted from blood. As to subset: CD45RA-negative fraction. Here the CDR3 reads CASSRERWGQETQYF. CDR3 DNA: TGTGCCAGCAGCAGGGAGAGGTGGGGCCAGGAGACCCAGTACTTC.